This TCR beta chain is from a study of T cells in Graves' hyperthyroidism and ophthalmopathy (dated by TCRdb to the late 2010s). About the study as a whole: Peripheral blood was sampled at the time of initial diagnosis, prior to any treatment. To identify TCR V-J signatures that set the groups apart, the researchers used a discovery cohort of about a hundred patients, made up of under 45 with Graves' ophthalmopathy and about 55 with stable Graves' hyperthyroidism. Prospective prediction of ophthalmopathy was tested in an independent validation cohort consisting of about 20 hyperthyroidism patients and more than 15 patients who later progressed to ophthalmopathy. The 100 discovery patients were divided at random into training and test sets in a 7:3 ratio. Thyroid tissue and blood T-cell repertoires from six Graves' hyperthyroidism patients were also compared in the study. After sampling, hyperthyroidism patients received methimazole starting at 30 mg daily, and ophthalmopathy patients received high-dose intravenous methylprednisolone. The paper reports TCR Vbeta CDR3 sequencing of some 140 peripheral blood samples: 40 or so ophthalmopathy, about 75 hyperthyroidism and around 17 progressor patients. The study at large found these results: In cross-validation, a model built on a 13 V-J signature told ophthalmopathy apart from stable hyperthyroidism with 87.88% sensitivity and about 81% specificity, and in testing the same model reached 80%/75%. Most expanded thyroid clonotypes (frequency above 0.001) were also detected in blood, a finding suggesting that blood repertoires may reflect thyroid immune responses. No statistical method was used to set the sample size in advance, and investigators knew the group allocation. In validation, the model predicted progression to ophthalmopathy a median of around six months before onset, with approximately 70% sensitivity and roughly 79% specificity.

TCR beta CDR3 regions were amplified from RNA transcripts. A first-round RT-PCR of the TCR CDR3 used the HTBI primer set with the Qiagen OneStep RT-PCR kit. Libraries were constructed in a second round of multiplex PCR, after which size selection and purification were carried out. The libraries were sequenced on an Illumina HiSeq2000 using paired-end 100 bp reads. As for the authors' bioinformatics: Raw data were processed with SOAPnuke, discarding reads with adapters, uncalled bases, mean Phred below 15, or no exact constant-primer or identifier match. COPE v1.2.5 was used to merge the high-quality paired reads, and each unique nucleotide sequence was defined as a clonotype. MiTCR v1.1 was used to align clonotypes to the IMGT TRBV, TRBD and TRBJ reference segments. Analysis was restricted to V-J combinations with a frequency above 0.0001, which covered 99.2% of repertoires. A TCS score was defined as the ratio of F50 (clonal expansion) to E x V (chaos), with BLOSUM62-based TCRdist applied between CDR3 peptides within each V-J. Welch's t-statistics and random forest reduced fewer than 600 V-J features to 10 to 15, which were used in a naive Bayes classifier (R e1071). TCRdb redid the processing of the public reads, applying fastp at Q25 and MiXCR, and retained in-frame beta chains. Rows with one shared CDR3 protein collapse into an entry with the most common genes and DNA. TCRdb, not the authors, supplied the V and J calls. Across this sample there are roughly 420,000 distinct CDR3 sequences, with less than 20% seen only once. Approximately 14% of the sample rests with the top ten.

This clonotype came up a few times. No cognate antigen has been identified for it. Within one base of it there is no much larger clone, and no base qualities were kept. Stable Graves' hyperthyroidism was defined as no progression to ophthalmopathy during 18 months of follow-up. Hyperthyroidism patients were newly diagnosed, had a disease duration of under 2 months, and were aged 18 to 65 years. Any patient with an uncontrolled infection, another autoimmune disease, pregnancy or lactation was excluded. Clinical symptoms, serum thyroxine and TRAb, thyroid ultrasound, and orbital computed tomography formed the basis for the diagnoses. PBMCs were separated from under 12 ml of fresh peripheral blood using Ficoll-Paque density gradient centrifugation. Total RNA was extracted using Trizol reagent, and RNA quality was assessed on an Agilent 2100 Bioanalyzer. The source is a woman aged 18-35 years with Graves' hyperthyroidism. The sequencing sample was made of blood.

The encoded CDR3 is CASGEGQGAHEQYF. In nucleotide form, the sequence is TGTGCCAGCGGGGAGGGACAGGGGGCCCACGAGCAGTACTTC. The chain links TRBV28 with TRBJ2-7; a stretch of 12 junction bases matches TRBD1. The CDR3 sequence holds 14 residues, the cysteine and phenylalanine included. The DNA shown is the 42-base CDR3, in frame from base 1. CDR1 and CDR2 are read off the germline V gene as MDHEN and SYDVKM. Germline trimming: 8 bases from V, 5 bases from J; junction bases outside gene matches: 7.